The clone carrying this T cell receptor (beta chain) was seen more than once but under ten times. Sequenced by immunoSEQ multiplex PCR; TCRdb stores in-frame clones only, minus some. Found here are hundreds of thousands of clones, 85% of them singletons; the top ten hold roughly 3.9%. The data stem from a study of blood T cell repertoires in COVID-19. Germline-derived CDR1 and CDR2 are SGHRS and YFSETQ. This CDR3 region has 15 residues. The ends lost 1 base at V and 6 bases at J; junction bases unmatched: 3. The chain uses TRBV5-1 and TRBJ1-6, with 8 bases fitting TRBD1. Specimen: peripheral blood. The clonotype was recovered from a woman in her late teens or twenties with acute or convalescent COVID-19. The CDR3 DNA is TGCGCCAGCAGCTTGTCAGGGGGCGGTAATTCACCCCTCCACTTT. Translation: CASSLSGGGNSPLHF.